This T cell receptor beta chain was captured by sequencing in a study of PD-L1 blockade in urothelial cancer (dated by TCRdb to the late 2010s). In the study overall: All patients started therapy around 2014 and received atezolizumab 1,200 mg intravenously every 3 weeks. Progression-free survival longer than 6 months counted as durable clinical benefit, and TCR features were additionally tested against both progression-free and overall survival. Whole exome sequencing and RNA sequencing of pretreatment tumors were performed alongside TCR sequencing in the same patients. Blood samples yielded a median of 141,255 T cells and more than 80,000 unique TCRs, with median clonality roughly 0.085. TCR sequencing covered pretreatment tumor samples and matched, serially collected peripheral blood taken before and after atezolizumab treatment. About 90% of the roughly 30 patients were identified as males with urothelial cancer of bladder origin, and a prior smoking history was reported by 18 of 29 patients. Durable clinical benefit was achieved by nine patients but not by the remaining 20. An ECOG performance status of 0 or 1 was recorded for the patients, and 0 to 3 prior chemotherapy regimens had been received by the patients. The study, an exploratory multi-omic analysis, examined somatic, immune and clinical correlates of response to PD-L1 blockade with atezolizumab in urothelial cancer. Pretreatment blood TCR-seq was available for nearly 30 patients, at least one posttreatment blood collection was obtained for about 24 patients, and tumor TCR-seq was available for about 24 patients. Blood samples were analyzed at 3 weeks after treatment start (second dose) and at 6 weeks after treatment start. Study-level results and caveats: Because the sample size was small (n of about 29) and many of the analyses were exploratory, the results are meant to be hypothesis-generating. Greater expansion of tumor-associated TCR clones in peripheral blood 3 weeks after the start of treatment was observed in patients with durable benefit (n of about 20, p = 0.022). Improved progression-free and overall survival was found to be associated with pretreatment peripheral blood TCR clonality below the median.

Worth noting for this clone: The target of this receptor is not known. It has no much larger one-base neighbor in the sample; base qualities were not kept.

Sequences KGHSH (CDR1) and LQKENI (CDR2) are obtained from the germline V gene. The CDR3 numbers 15 residues from cysteine through phenylalanine. Kept here is only the CDR3 DNA, which spans 45 bases and is read in frame from base 1. V drops 1 base and J drops 1 base, leaving 10 bases in between. Each PCR received spiked-in synthetic TCR analog templates so that absolute template abundance could be estimated from read counts. The immunoSEQ assay was used to amplify TCRbeta CDR3 regions from genomic DNA with bias-controlled V and J gene primers. Sequencing of rearranged TCRbeta segments was performed at approximately 20X coverage. The source study handled its data this way. Sequencing errors were corrected by clustering, and CDR3s were annotated against IMGT so that V, D and J genes could be assigned. Out-of-frame and stop-codon sequences were excluded, and only productive TCRbeta rearrangements were used in downstream analyses. To compute clonality, Shannon entropy was normalized by the log of the number of unique productive sequences and then subtracted from one. Fisher's exact test with Benjamini-Hochberg correction, at a threshold of adjusted p below 0.01, was used to find clones that differed between time points or between blood and tumor. In its TCRdb copy, this immuneACCESS table keeps in-frame sequences only and misses some clones. Where compared with another copy, unresolved V genes explain less than half of these, and the others have no known cause. The V and J calls and clone size are taken from that table; D and trimming were inferred from the DNA. The sample table shows some 75,000 clones, and roughly 90% are seen once. The ten largest clones take up more than 0.85% of the sample.

The time point label, read with the paper, signifies: peripheral blood 6 weeks after treatment start. A total of approximately 27 patients with locally advanced or metastatic urothelial carcinoma, treated at Memorial Sloan Kettering on a trial protocol, made up the cohort. Peripheral blood mononuclear cells were collected pretreatment and during treatment, with between 1 and 8 total time points per patient. The Qiagen DNeasy Blood extraction kit was used to purify genomic DNA from total PBMCs and tumor samples. PBMCs were collected pretreatment and during treatment, and were isolated and stored as previously described.

The chain is encoded by TRBV18 joined to TRBJ1-2; the D gene assignment is ambiguous. Sequenced material: PBMCs, taken around atezolizumab (anti-PD-L1) treatment. The sequence derives from a woman of 80 years or more with urothelial cancer. The DNA sequence is TGTGCCAGCTCACCACTTCTCGGGATTAACTATGGCTACACCTTC. The resulting protein is CASSPLLGINYGYTF. Where the CDR3 stops, the reference TRBV18 and TRBJ1-2 genes take over; the full variable domain is NAGVMQNPRHLVRRRGQEARLRCSPMKGHSHVYWYRQLPEEGLKFMVYLQKENIIDESGMPKERFSAEFPKEGPSILRIQQVVRGDSAAYFCASSPLLGINYGYTFGSGTRLTVV.